This TCR beta chain was sequenced during a study of T-cell reconstitution after alpha-beta-depleted transplantation in children. Study results and limitations: Several patients had high TCRbeta diversity at day 60; it came from surviving recipient T cells and thymic progenitors. Newly produced T cells mostly accounted for T-cell counts and diversity one year post-transplant.

TCRbeta library preparation incorporated unique molecular identifiers. TCRdb re-called the PCR reads with MiXCR, one entry per CDR3 protein. The sample lists 750,000 to 950,000 distinct CDR3 sequences; roughly 16% were seen once. In regard to this clonotype: Its antigen remains unknown.

The CDR3 has 14 residues. The input for sequencing was PBMCs, mostly from graft donor cells, taken 360 days after TCRalphabeta/CD19-depleted stem cell transplant. The receptor's source is a male patient between 10 and 17 years old who had a stem cell transplant for acute lymphoblastic leukemia, so the T cells may come from the graft donor. V is TRBV21-1 and J is TRBJ2-1; the D call in the table, TRBD2, was not verified against the DNA. TRBV21-1 is termed a pseudogene. The CDR3 bases are TGTGCCAGCAGCTCCTCGGAGGCCTACAATGAGCAGTTCTTC. Amino acid sequence: CASSSSEAYNEQFF.